The T cell receptor beta chain under discussion was sequenced for a study of blood T cells in healthy people across ages. The CDR3 extends over 12 amino acids. Germline loops: CDR1 SGHTA, CDR2 FQGNSA. Trimming left V 5 bases short and J 8 bases short, with 10 bases between. This clonotype was recorded many times. Its antigen is unknown. Through a sample-barcoded 5' primer and a J-beta primer mix, a second PCR was run for roughly 6 to 12 cycles. The template-switch adaptor was a 5' adaptor with 12 random nucleotides. It tagged each cDNA molecule. TCRdb reprocessed the 5' RACE reads via MiXCR and lists one record per CDR3 protein. The data contain 710,000 or so distinct CDR3 sequences, approximately 29% of them singletons. Study-wide results and caveats: In older individuals, TCR beta diversity per million T cells was lower, falling roughly linearly with age.

For every donor, a draw yielded approximately 9.8 milliliters of peripheral blood. The V call is TRBV7-2, the J call TRBJ2-1, with D uncertain. This receptor was taken from a woman of 80 years or more in good health. Sample: blood. This CDR3 is CASSPDWHEQFF. The CDR3, as DNA: TGTGCCAGCAGCCCCGACTGGCATGAGCAGTTCTTC.